This T cell receptor beta chain was captured by sequencing in a study of CD8+CD57+ T cells in acquired aplastic anemia. Turning to the study itself: Healthy donors gave roughly 9.9 million reads on average for CD4+ cells.

The CDR3 has 11 amino acids. Germline values: CDR1 LNHDA, CDR2 SQIVND (reference sequence). Of note for this clonotype: The junction and the germline gene differ at one end; a read error may be behind it.

According to the study, genomic DNA was the template for TCR beta VDJ and CDR3 profiling. TCRdb reprocessed the reads via MiXCR and lists one record per CDR3 protein. The table includes 100,000 to 150,000 distinct CDR3 sequences, 48% detected once. The receptor was derived from a human donor in good health, serving as a control. The specimen was sorted CD4+, CD8+, or CD8+CD57+ T cells (not recorded which) from PBMCs. J is TRBJ2-7 and V is TRBV19, with no clear D. This chain's CDR3 is CATATSCEQYF. The CDR3 nucleotides are TGTGCCACGGCGACATCCTGCGAGCAGTACTTC.